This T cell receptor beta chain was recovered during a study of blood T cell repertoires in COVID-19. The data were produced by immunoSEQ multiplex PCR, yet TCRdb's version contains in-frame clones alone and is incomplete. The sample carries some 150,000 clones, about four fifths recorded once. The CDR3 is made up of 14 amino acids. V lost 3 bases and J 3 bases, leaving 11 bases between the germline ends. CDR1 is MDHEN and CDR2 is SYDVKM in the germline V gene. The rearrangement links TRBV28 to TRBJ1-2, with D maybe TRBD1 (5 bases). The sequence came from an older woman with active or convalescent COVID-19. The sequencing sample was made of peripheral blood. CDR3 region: CASSFAGWDYGYTF. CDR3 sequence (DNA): TGTGCCAGCAGTTTTGCAGGGTGGGACTATGGCTACACCTTC.